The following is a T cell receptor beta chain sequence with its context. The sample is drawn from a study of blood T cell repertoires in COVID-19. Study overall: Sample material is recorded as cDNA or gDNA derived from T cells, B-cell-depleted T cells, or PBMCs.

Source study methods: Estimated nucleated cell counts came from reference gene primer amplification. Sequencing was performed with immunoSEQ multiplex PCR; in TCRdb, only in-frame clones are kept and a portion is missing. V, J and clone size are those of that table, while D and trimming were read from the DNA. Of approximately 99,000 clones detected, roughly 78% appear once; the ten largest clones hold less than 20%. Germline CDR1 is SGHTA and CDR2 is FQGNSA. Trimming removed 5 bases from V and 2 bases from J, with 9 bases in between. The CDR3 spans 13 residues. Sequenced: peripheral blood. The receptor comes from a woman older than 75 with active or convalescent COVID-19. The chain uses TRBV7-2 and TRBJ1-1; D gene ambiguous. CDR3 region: CASSRELNTEAFF. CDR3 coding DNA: TGTGCCAGCAGCAGAGAGTTAAACACTGAAGCTTTCTTT. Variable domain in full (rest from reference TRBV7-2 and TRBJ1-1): GAGVSQSPSNKVTEKGKDVELRCDPISGHTALYWYRQSLGQGLEFLIYFQGNSAPDKSGLPSDRFSAERTGGSVSTLTIQRTQQEDSAVYLCASSRELNTEAFFGQGTRLTVV.